One sample yielded the 32 T cell receptor beta chains listed below, sequenced in a study of response to subunit inactivated influenza vaccine. TCRdb recomputed calls from the RT-PCR reads with MiXCR, one row per CDR3 protein. The repertoire holds about 650,000 distinct CDR3 sequences, 11% to 15% seen once, with 6.5% to 8% in the top ten. Sequenced here: PBMCs from blood, sampled less than 15 days before vaccination. The receptors derive from a man aged 50 to 60 who received an inactivated influenza vaccine.

This clonotype was picked up a small number of times. The V call is TRBV20-1, the J call TRBJ2-7; no firm D call. Trimming took 3 bases from V and 0 from J, leaving 12 bases between them. From germline, CDR1 is DFQATT and CDR2 SNEGSKA (reference sequence). CDR3 size: 14 residues. CDR3 in amino acids: CSARRTGDSYEQYF. CDR3 sequence (DNA): TGCAGTGCTAGGAGGACCGGCGACTCCTACGAGCAGTACTTC.

J is TRBJ2-1 and V is TRBV7-2; D is unresolved. This CDR3 has 14 amino acids. Germline CDR1 reads SGHTA; CDR2 reads FQGNSA. V shed 4 bases and J shed 12 bases, with 19 bases lying between them. CDR3 bases: TGTGCCAGCAGCTCCAACCCGGGCCCAACGGGGCAGTTCTTC. The encoded protein is CASSSNPGPTGQFF. Using reference TRBV7-2 and TRBJ2-1 for the parts outside the CDR3, the full variable domain is GAGVSQSPSNKVTEKGKDVELRCDPISGHTALYWYRQSLGQGLEFLIYFQGNSAPDKSGLPSDRFSAERTGGSVSTLTIQRTQQEDSAVYLCASSSNPGPTGQFFGPGTRLTVL.

This clonotype was counted between two and nine times. This sequence joins TRBV12-3 or TRBV12-4 and TRBJ1-4, with D possibly being TRBD1 (5 bases). This CDR3 is 13 amino acids long. V lost 6 bases, J lost 7 bases, and 12 bases lay in between. CDR3 bases: TGTGCCAGCAGGGGGACCCCGGGTGAAAAACTGTTTTTT. Amino acid sequence: CASRGTPGEKLFF.

The rearrangement links TRBV6-2 or TRBV6-3 to TRBJ2-1, with 12 bases identical to TRBD2. V trimming: 6 bases; J trimming: 6 bases; junction bases outside the gene matches: 12. Germline assignment: CDR1 MNHEY and CDR2 SVGEGT. The CDR3 has 17 amino acids. The CDR3 DNA reads TGTGCCAGCAGCCTAGGATCTAGCGGGAGGGTCCCCAATGAGCAGTTCTTC. It is translated as CASSLGSSGRVPNEQFF.

This clonotype has more than one count but fewer than ten. The chain joins TRBV6-5 to TRBJ2-1; D is undetermined. This CDR3 comprises 17 residues. Germline values: CDR1 MNHEY, CDR2 SVGAGI. V was shortened by 0 bases and J by 0 bases, with 12 bases between the two germline ends. CDR3 residues: CASSYSISAPSYNEQFF. DNA of the CDR3: TGTGCCAGCAGTTACTCGATAAGCGCCCCCTCCTACAATGAGCAGTTCTTC.

This clonotype was seen a single time. At one of its ends the junction is not consistent with the germline gene, which may arise from a read error. This chain links TRBV20-1 with TRBJ2-1, with TRBD2 matching over 8 bases. The CDR3 totals 18 residues. Germline lookup yields CDR1 DFQATT and CDR2 SNEGSKA (reference sequence). CDR3: CCARASGLVLGSYNEQFF. As DNA, the CDR3 is TGCTGTGCTAGGGCTAGCGGGTTAGTCCTGGGGTCCTACAATGAGCAGTTCTTC.

CDR3 nucleotide sequence: TGTGCCAGCAGCGCCCACCCTGACGGACCGAATTCACCCCTCCACTTT. Its protein is CASSAHPDGPNSPLHF. V is TRBV9 and J is TRBJ1-6; D is unclear. The germline V gene has CDR1 SGDLS and CDR2 YYNGEE. This CDR3 has 16 amino acids. V was clipped by 3 bases and J by 7 bases, with 17 bases between them.

In this sample, this clonotype turned up a few times. This chain connects TRBV7-9 to TRBJ2-2; D is ambiguous. CDR3 length equals 11 residues. Trimming shortened V by 3 bases and J by 9 bases, and 5 bases separated the two germline ends. Germline CDR1 is SEHNR and CDR2 is FQNEAQ (reference sequence). CDR3 in DNA: TGTGCCAGCAGCTTTTCTCGGGAGCTGTTTTTT. It translates to CASSFSRELFF.

This clonotype was seen many times. V is TRBV2 and J is TRBJ2-5, with D perhaps matching TRBD2 (7 bases). The V gene lost 6 bases and the J gene lost 1 base, with 15 bases spanning the gap. Germline V gene sequence: CDR1 SNHLY, CDR2 FYNNEI. This CDR3 is 15 amino acids long. The DNA for the CDR3 is TGTGCCAGCAGGAGCCGGGGGGCCCTCCAAGAGACCCAGTACTTC. Its protein is CASRSRGALQETQYF.

J is TRBJ2-3 and V is TRBV7-8, with a weak D call TRBD1 (5 bases). Trimming cost V 1 base and J 3 bases, with 11 bases left between them. The CDR3 has 15 residues. Germline V CDR1 and CDR2: SGHVS, FQNEAQ. DNA of the CDR3: TGTGCCAGCAGCTTAGACTCCCCAGGGACAGATACGCAGTATTTT. The encoded protein is CASSLDSPGTDTQYF.

This clonotype was counted between two and nine times. The V and J genes are TRBV6-1 and TRBJ2-3, with D possibly matching TRBD2 (6 bases). This CDR3 has 15 amino acids. CDR1 and CDR2 (germline): MNHNS, SASEGT. V was shortened by 3 bases and J by 3 bases, with 13 bases between the two germline ends. CDR3 sequence (DNA): TGTGCCAGCAGTGAGCTCGGGAGTGGGACAGATACGCAGTATTTT. Protein: CASSELGSGTDTQYF.

This clonotype has a handful of counts. The J gene is TRBJ2-4, the V gene TRBV14, with 9 bases matching TRBD2. The CDR3 has 19 amino acids. CDR1 is SGHDN and CDR2 is FVKESK in the germline V gene. The junction had 9 bases not matched to a gene; V was cut back by 0 bases and J by 0 bases. The CDR3 reads CASSQDPVSGGLAKNIQYF. The CDR3 nucleotides read TGTGCCAGCAGCCAAGATCCGGTTAGCGGGGGTTTAGCCAAAAACATTCAGTACTTC.

V is TRBV6-1 and J is TRBJ2-7; TRBD2 might be the D (6 bases). Trimming left V 10 bases short and J 0 bases short, with 19 bases between. Germline V gene data show CDR1 as MNHNS and CDR2 as SASEGT. This CDR3 has 15 amino acids. The CDR3 spells CATVSAGQSSYEQYF. The CDR3 DNA sequence: TGTGCCACCGTGAGTGCGGGGCAGAGCTCCTACGAGCAGTACTTC.

The rearrangement uses TRBV12-3 or TRBV12-4 and TRBJ2-7; 9 bases match TRBD2. The J segment lost 1 base and the V segment lost 3 bases, leaving 10 bases of the junction unmatched. The CDR3 runs to 17 residues. This chain's CDR3 is CASSFKGLAGISYEQYF. In nucleotides, the CDR3 is TGTGCCAGCAGTTTTAAGGGACTAGCTGGTATTTCCTACGAGCAGTACTTC.

This clonotype was found a few times. This rearrangement joins TRBV5-1 to TRBJ2-1, with TRBD2 matching over 9 bases. The V and J ends lost 4 bases and 3 bases, in that order; junction bases with no gene match: 5. Germline assignment: CDR1 SGHRS and CDR2 YFSETQ. This CDR3 is built from 15 residues. The CDR3 DNA is TGCGCCAGCAGCGCCTATAGCGGGGGCTACAATGAGCAGTTCTTC. It codes for CASSAYSGGYNEQFF.

The chain joins TRBV6-1 to TRBJ2-7; possible D gene TRBD1, 5 bases. Germline CDR1 and CDR2: MNHNS and SASEGT. V dropped 5 bases and J dropped 0 bases, with 11 bases sitting between them. This CDR3 spans 14 amino acids. Written as DNA, the CDR3 is TGTGCCAGCAGTAGATCCAGGGTCTCCTACGAGCAGTACTTC. Protein product: CASSRSRVSYEQYF.

The chain is built from TRBV18 and TRBJ1-1; unclear D gene. Germline values: CDR1 KGHSH, CDR2 LQKENI. The CDR3 is made up of 14 amino acids. V gave up 2 bases and J gave up 1 base, with 8 bases separating them. This chain's CDR3 is CASSPTRSNTEAFF. The CDR3 DNA reads as TGTGCCAGCTCACCAACCCGGTCGAACACTGAAGCTTTCTTT. The full variable domain, its missing parts supplied by reference TRBV18 and TRBJ1-1, is NAGVMQNPRHLVRRRGQEARLRCSPMKGHSHVYWYRQLPEEGLKFMVYLQKENIIDESGMPKERFSAEFPKEGPSILRIQQVVRGDSAAYFCASSPTRSNTEAFFGQGTRLTVV.

As for this clonotype: This could be a read error, since a much larger clone is one nucleotide away. The rearrangement joins TRBV5-8 to TRBJ2-5; 14 bases map to TRBD2. This CDR3 region has 16 residues. Germline CDR1 reads SGHTS; CDR2 reads YDEGEE. In DNA form, the CDR3 reads TGTGCCAGCAGATTGGGACTAGCGGGGGACCAAGAGACCCAGTACTTC. This sequence encodes CASRLGLAGDQETQYF.

The chain joins TRBV6-1 to TRBJ2-7; the match to TRBD2 covers 7 bases. The V gene's germline CDR1 is MNHNS and CDR2 SASEGT. CDR3 size: 14 residues. The J segment lost 0 bases and the V segment lost 6 bases, leaving 5 bases of the junction unmatched. The CDR3 DNA reads TGTGCCAGCAGAGCGGGGCATAACTCCTACGAGCAGTACTTC. This encodes CASRAGHNSYEQYF.

Comments on this clonotype: Its ends do not fully match the called genes, so a read error is possible. The chain joins TRBV5-1 to TRBJ2-5; the match to TRBD2 covers 9 bases. The CDR3 consists of 16 residues. Germline CDR1 SGHRS, CDR2 YFSETQ. The CDR3, as DNA: TGCGCCAGCAGCTTGGGGGCGGGAGGGCCCCAAAAGACCCAGTACTTC. Its protein product is CASSLGAGGPQKTQYF.

The chain couples TRBV29-1 to TRBJ2-6; tentative D call: TRBD1 (6 bases). The V end lost 5 bases, the J end lost 9 bases, and 14 bases lay between the germline ends. The CDR3 totals 13 residues. Germline CDR1 SQVTM, CDR2 ANQGSEA. The CDR3 reads CSVPDRSRNVLTF. The CDR3 nucleotides read TGCAGCGTTCCTGACAGGTCACGCAACGTCCTGACTTTC.

This chain links TRBV9 with TRBJ2-1; 9 nucleotides agree with TRBD2. The CDR3 spans 14 residues. V trimming: 0 bases; J trimming: 9 bases; junction bases outside the gene matches: 4. The germline V gene has CDR1 SGDLS and CDR2 YYNGEE. CDR3 sequence (DNA): TGTGCCAGCAGCGTAGCTGGGACTAGCACTGAGCAGTTCTTC. It translates to CASSVAGTSTEQFF.

In its sample, this clonotype was seen a few times. The chain has TRBV12-3 or TRBV12-4 and TRBJ1-4; D is ambiguous. V was trimmed by 5 bases and J by 0 bases, leaving 7 bases between them. This CDR3 has 14 residues. The CDR3 bases are TGTGCCAGCAGTACGGGATCAACTAATGAAAAACTGTTTTTT. Protein: CASSTGSTNEKLFF.

This chain joins TRBV2 and TRBJ2-7; D could derive from TRBD1 or TRBD2 (5 bases each). Germline V lookup: CDR1 SNHLY, CDR2 FYNNEI. This CDR3 has 14 amino acids. The V gene lost 3 bases and the J gene lost 3 bases, with 12 bases spanning the gap. CDR3 residues: CASSDRGILYEQYF. In DNA, the CDR3 is TGTGCCAGCAGTGATCGGGGCATCCTCTACGAGCAGTACTTC.

This chain connects TRBV4-1 to TRBJ2-1; the match to TRBD2 covers 8 bases. The CDR3 has 16 residues. Germline CDR1 and CDR2: MGHRA and YSYEKL. The V and J ends lost 5 bases and 7 bases, in that order; junction bases with no gene match: 13. CDR3 nucleotide sequence: TGCGCCAGCAGCAACTCCCACGGGAGGGCCATAAATGAGCAGTTCTTC. Amino acid sequence: CASSNSHGRAINEQFF.

This clonotype showed up just a few times. CDR3 protein: CSARDYTEAFF. The CDR3, as DNA: TGCAGTGCTAGAGATTATACTGAAGCTTTCTTT. The V gene is TRBV20-1, the J gene TRBJ1-1; D gene unclear. Germline V gene sequence: CDR1 DFQATT, CDR2 SNEGSKA (reference sequence). V shed 0 bases and J shed 5 bases, with 4 bases lying between them. The CDR3 covers 11 residues.

This clonotype was counted a few times. The rearrangement uses TRBV4-3 and TRBJ2-7, with TRBD2 matching over 7 bases. The CDR3 extends over 15 amino acids. Germline values: CDR1 LGHNA, CDR2 YSLEER. Losses at the gene ends were 1 base for V and 4 bases for J; bases not matched to a gene: 7. CDR3: CASSQAPSSGYEQYF. The CDR3 coding sequence is TGCGCCAGCAGCCAAGCACCGAGTAGCGGGTACGAGCAGTACTTC.

This clonotype was counted between two and nine times. The chain recombines TRBV20-1 with TRBJ2-7; D perhaps matches TRBD2 (6 bases). CDR1 DFQATT and CDR2 SNEGSKA come from the germline V gene (reference sequence). The CDR3 spans 11 residues. V gave up 5 bases and J gave up 8 bases, with 13 bases separating them. The DNA for the CDR3 is TGCAGTGCTTGGGACTTCCCGAAGCAGTACTTC. Translation gives CSAWDFPKQYF.

The CDR3 region is CASSPRTPTDTQYF. The CDR3 DNA follows: TGTGCCAGCTCACCCCGAACTCCCACAGATACGCAGTATTTT. The rearrangement joins TRBV18 to TRBJ2-3; unclear D gene. Germline V lookup: CDR1 KGHSH, CDR2 LQKENI. The CDR3 loop spans 14 amino acids. Trimming stripped 3 bases from V and 2 bases from J, with 9 bases between.

This chain connects TRBV14 to TRBJ2-7; 8 bases are a match to TRBD2. This CDR3 contains 13 residues. The germline gives CDR1 SGHDN, CDR2 FVKESK. Here the CDR3 reads CASSPGRLAGLQV. The CDR3 DNA reads as TGTGCCAGCAGCCCTGGGCGTCTAGCGGGCCTCCAAGTC.

This clonotype was seen a few times. The rearrangement joins TRBV12-3 or TRBV12-4 to TRBJ2-1; no clear D. V was shortened by 3 bases and J by 8 bases, with 8 bases between the two germline ends. The CDR3 contains 12 residues. The CDR3 DNA reads TGTGCCAGCAGTTTGGGGTCCCATGAGCAGTTCTTC. Its protein product is CASSLGSHEQFF.

The gene calls are TRBV7-8 and TRBJ1-3; D unclear. CDR3 length: 15 amino acids. Trimming pared 5 bases from V and 4 bases from J, leaving 15 bases between. Germline V gives CDR1 SGHVS, CDR2 FQNEAQ. Here the CDR3 DNA reads TGTGCCAGCAGCCAAAAGTTGGGATTCGGAAACACCATATATTTT. The encoded protein is CASSQKLGFGNTIYF.